The 27 T cell receptor beta chains presented below share a single source sample, sequenced in a study of cytomegalovirus exposure and HLA in healthy donors. The study ran its PCR with 60 Vbeta and 13 Jbeta primers. Produced via immunoSEQ multiplex PCR; TCRdb's table is partial and in-frame only. The sample table sets out roughly 80,000 clones. What was sequenced was PBMCs. These receptors were obtained from a man between 50 and 59 years old in good health and CMV-seronegative.

The genes are TRBV5-4 and TRBJ1-2; TRBD1 is a possible D gene (6 bases). Per germline, CDR1 SGHNT and CDR2 YYREEE (reference sequence). This CDR3 has 15 residues. V was clipped by 4 bases and J by 8 bases, with 21 bases between them. CDR3 sequence reads: CASSPRGGAWVGYTF. CDR3 in DNA: TGTGCCAGCAGCCCTCGGGGGGGCGCATGGGTCGGCTACACCTTC.

V usage is TRBV18 and J usage is TRBJ1-5, with 11 positions matching TRBD1. With 5 bases clipped from V and 3 bases from J, the junction kept 6 bases outside the gene matches. The CDR3 covers 16 residues. The germline CDR1 and CDR2 sequences are KGHSH and LQKENI. The CDR3 DNA follows: TGTGCCAGCTCAATAGGACAGGGGGCCCTCAATCAGCCCCAGCATTTT. It is translated as CASSIGQGALNQPQHF. Full variable domain (rest looked up from reference TRBV18 and TRBJ1-5): NAGVMQNPRHLVRRRGQEARLRCSPMKGHSHVYWYRQLPEEGLKFMVYLQKENIIDESGMPKERFSAEFPKEGPSILRIQQVVRGDSAAYFCASSIGQGALNQPQHFGDGTRLSIL.

A word on this clone: An end of the junction differs from the germline gene, which may be a read error. The CDR3 reads CASRLETGSNQPQHF. Here the CDR3 DNA reads TGTGCCAGCAGATTGGAGACAGGGAGCAATCAGCCCCAGCATTTT. The chain uses TRBV5-5 and TRBJ1-5; 7 bases map to TRBD1. This CDR3 contains 15 residues. Germline lookup yields CDR1 SGHKS and CDR2 YYEKEE (reference sequence).

The chain links TRBV7-9 to TRBJ2-3; tentative D call: TRBD1 (5 bases). The CDR3 sequence is 15 residues long. Germline CDR1 is SEHNR and CDR2 is FQNEAQ (reference sequence). Trimming cost V 0 bases and J 2 bases, with 9 bases left between them. This chain's CDR3 is CASSLALTATDTQYF. CDR3 sequence (DNA): TGTGCCAGCAGCTTAGCGCTGACAGCCACAGATACGCAGTATTTT.

The chain has TRBV29-1 and TRBJ2-7; D unresolved. The CDR3 is made up of 9 amino acids. V lost 8 bases to trimming and J lost 7 bases, with 9 bases between them. Per germline, CDR1 SQVTM and CDR2 ANQGSEA. This chain's CDR3 is CSTPREQYF. Here the CDR3 DNA reads TGCAGCACCCCCAGGGAGCAGTACTTC.

The rearrangement joins TRBV5-4 to TRBJ2-7, with TRBD2 matching 7 bases. The V gene end was trimmed by 4 bases and the J gene end by 4 bases; junction bases not matched to a gene: 8. The germline CDR1 and CDR2 sequences are SGHNT and YYREEE (reference sequence). This CDR3 contains 14 residues. The CDR3 DNA reads TGTGCCAGCAGCGTCCGGGGGGTCGGGTACGAGCAGTACTTC. It specifies CASSVRGVGYEQYF.

The rearrangement joins TRBV9 to TRBJ2-1; 7 bases align to TRBD2. CDR3 length: 15 residues. Unmatched junction bases numbered 3, after V lost 3 bases and J lost 0 bases. From germline, CDR1 is SGDLS and CDR2 YYNGEE. The CDR3 nucleotides are TGTGCCAGCAGCGCCCGGGGGGACTCCTACAATGAGCAGTTCTTC. Translation gives CASSARGDSYNEQFF.

The chain links TRBV7-2 to TRBJ2-1; 8 bases are a match to TRBD2. The germline V gene encodes CDR1 SGHTA and CDR2 FQGNSA. V was pared by 7 bases and J by 0 bases, with 17 bases of the junction left unmatched. This CDR3 contains 19 residues. The CDR3 region has the DNA TGTGCCAGCACCACCCACCGGGGGGGTAAGACGGGCTCCTACAATGAGCAGTTCTTC. Encoded protein: CASTTHRGGKTGSYNEQFF.

The chain couples TRBV10-3 to TRBJ1-1; 8 bases map to TRBD1. The CDR3 extends over 18 amino acids. Germline CDR1 reads ENHRY; CDR2 reads SYGVKD. J lost 4 bases, V lost 6 bases, and 19 bases had no gene match. The CDR3 coding sequence is TGTGCCATCAGGATAATGACTAAGACAGGGGTTGGGACCACTGAAGCTTTCTTT. It translates to CAIRIMTKTGVGTTEAFF.

The chain carries TRBV7-3 and TRBJ2-3; no reliable D call. The germline V gene encodes CDR1 SGHTA and CDR2 FQGTGA. The CDR3 runs to 14 residues. V lost 5 bases to trimming and J lost 2 bases, with 11 bases between them. CDR3 loop: CASSPSADTDTQYF. CDR3 coding DNA: TGTGCCAGCAGCCCTTCCGCAGACACAGATACGCAGTATTTT.

As for this clone: The same CDR3 can be traced to other DNA sequences in this sample. The chain recombines TRBV28 with TRBJ2-1; TRBD1 matches at 8 bases. The ends lost 6 bases at V and 5 bases at J; junction bases unmatched: 3. Per the germline V gene, CDR1 is MDHEN and CDR2 is SYDVKM. This CDR3 has 13 amino acids. Here the CDR3 reads CASSGQGDNEQFF. The DNA of the CDR3 is TGTGCCAGCAGCGGACAGGGAGACAATGAGCAGTTCTTC.

The J gene is TRBJ2-5, the V gene TRBV29-1, with 12 bases lining up with TRBD2. V lost 2 bases and J lost 7; bases outside the gene matches: 5. Germline V gene sequence: CDR1 SQVTM, CDR2 ANQGSEA. This CDR3 comprises 14 residues. The CDR3 region is CSVETLAGGGTQYF. The CDR3 coding sequence is TGCAGCGTTGAAACACTAGCGGGGGGCGGGACCCAGTACTTC.

This rearrangement joins TRBV10-3 to TRBJ1-6; 7 bases line up with TRBD1. The length of the CDR3 is 19 residues. In germline, CDR1 is ENHRY, CDR2 SYGVKD. The J segment lost 0 bases and the V segment lost 4 bases, leaving 12 bases of the junction unmatched. CDR3: CAISGEYRGQSSYNSPLHF. The CDR3 DNA reads TGTGCCATCAGTGGGGAGTACAGGGGTCAAAGCTCCTATAATTCACCCCTCCACTTT.

The chain has TRBV5-4 and TRBJ2-3, with D tentatively TRBD2 (6 bases). The V end lost 1 base, the J end lost 2 bases, and 11 bases lay between the germline ends. CDR3 size: 15 residues. The germline gives CDR1 SGHNT, CDR2 YYREEE (reference sequence). DNA for the CDR3: TGTGCCAGCAGCTTGATGGGGGGTCCCACAGATACGCAGTATTTT. Its translation is CASSLMGGPTDTQYF.

The V gene is TRBV6-1, the J gene TRBJ1-1; 10 positions match TRBD1. Trimming cost V 3 bases and J 1 base; bases outside gene matches: 5. The germline V gene has CDR1 MNHNS and CDR2 SASEGT. CDR3 length: 16 amino acids. In nucleotides, the CDR3 is TGTGCCAGCAGTGAGGACAGGGGGTACGAGAACACTGAAGCTTTCTTT. Translating gives CASSEDRGYENTEAFF.

CDR3 residues: CASSSSQETQYF. The CDR3 coding sequence is TGCGCCAGCAGTAGCAGCCAAGAGACCCAGTACTTC. The chain recombines TRBV4-1 with TRBJ2-5; D is unclear. Trimming removed 6 bases at V and 1 base at J, with 6 bases between. Per germline, CDR1 MGHRA and CDR2 YSYEKL. The CDR3 totals 12 residues.

This rearrangement joins TRBV7-9 to TRBJ2-7, with 10 bases lining up with TRBD1. The CDR3 has 15 residues. V lost 5 bases to trimming and J lost 3 bases; unmatched junction nucleotides: 7. CDR1 is SEHNR, CDR2 FQNEAQ, per germline (reference sequence). The CDR3 sequence is CASSNYRDRGYEQYF. For the CDR3, the DNA is TGTGCCAGCAGCAACTACCGGGACAGGGGCTACGAGCAGTACTTC.

The rearrangement joins TRBV11-2 to TRBJ2-1; D is ambiguous. V was trimmed by 0 bases and J by 2 bases, leaving 11 bases between them. Looked up from germline, CDR1 is SGHAT and CDR2 is FQNNGV. The CDR3 totals 16 residues. CDR3 DNA: TGTGCCAGCAGCTTAGAGGGTGGGCGCGCCTACAATGAGCAGTTCTTC. This codes for CASSLEGGRAYNEQFF.

This rearrangement joins TRBV5-1 to TRBJ1-1; 9 bases fit TRBD1. V shed 5 bases and J 4 bases; nucleotides not matched to a gene: 6. The V gene's germline CDR1 is SGHRS and CDR2 YFSETQ. The CDR3 runs to 14 residues. This CDR3 is CASRGPGQGTEAFF. The CDR3 coding sequence is TGCGCCAGCAGGGGCCCGGGACAGGGCACTGAAGCTTTCTTT.

The J gene is TRBJ1-4, the V gene TRBV2, with D possibly matching TRBD1 (6 bases). The germline CDR1 and CDR2 sequences are SNHLY and FYNNEI. The CDR3 extends over 15 amino acids. Trimming took off 4 bases at V and 7 bases at J, with 16 bases between the two ends. The CDR3 DNA sequence: TGTGCCAGCAGTGGAGGGGGGGCCCGGGGTGAAAAACTGTTTTTT. Translating it yields CASSGGGARGEKLFF. The whole variable domain, filled in from reference TRBV2 and TRBJ1-4, reads EPEVTQTPSHQVTQMGQEVILRCVPISNHLYFYWYRQILGQKVEFLVSFYNNEISEKSEIFDDQFSVERPDGSNFTLKIRSTKLEDSAMYFCASSGGGARGEKLFFGSGTQLSVL.

The CDR3 DNA reads as TGCGCCAGCAGCCCGGGGGGAGATCCGGGTCAGCCCCAGCATTTT. Protein: CASSPGGDPGQPQHF. This chain connects TRBV5-1 to TRBJ1-5; D perhaps matches TRBD1 (5 bases). The germline CDR1 and CDR2 sequences are SGHRS and YFSETQ. This CDR3 is built from 15 residues. V was pared by 4 bases and J by 6 bases, with 17 bases between.

The rearrangement links TRBV7-6 to TRBJ1-4; 10 nucleotides agree with TRBD1. V lost 4 bases, J lost 6 bases, and 8 bases stayed unmatched. The CDR3 runs to 16 residues. CDR1 and CDR2 (germline): SGHVS, FNYEAQ. The CDR3 loop reads CASSWVGTGVDEKLFF. CDR3 nucleotides: TGTGCCAGCAGCTGGGTTGGGACAGGGGTGGATGAAAAACTGTTTTTT.

The chain employs TRBV5-4 and TRBJ2-1; D may be TRBD2 (6 bases). The germline CDR1 and CDR2 sequences are SGHNT and YYREEE (reference sequence). There are 14 residues in the CDR3. V lost 6 bases, J lost 6 bases, and 16 bases lay in between. The CDR3 spells CASTQVGLLNEQFF. The CDR3 DNA follows: TGTGCCAGCACCCAAGTGGGACTTCTCAATGAGCAGTTCTTC.

Comments on this clone: This sample also contains other DNA sequences that code for the same CDR3. This chain uses TRBV10-2 with TRBJ2-5; 10 bases are a match to TRBD2. CDR3 length: 13 residues. Germline lookup yields CDR1 WSHSY and CDR2 SAAADI. Losses at the gene ends were 6 bases for V and 2 bases for J; bases not matched to a gene: 0. The CDR3 spells CASRLAGQETQYF. The CDR3 coding sequence is TGCGCCAGCAGACTAGCGGGGCAAGAGACCCAGTACTTC.

The rearrangement links TRBV7-9 to TRBJ1-2; no definite D call. The CDR3 covers 13 residues. The V end was cut by 2 bases, the J end by 8 bases, with 12 bases between. Germline V gene lookup returns CDR1 SEHNR and CDR2 FQNEAQ (reference sequence). The CDR3 DNA reads TGTGCCAGCAGCTTAACTACGTTCGGAGGCTACACCTTC. This gives the protein CASSLTTFGGYTF.

This chain connects TRBV19 to TRBJ1-2; D is unresolved. Germline lookup yields CDR1 LNHDA and CDR2 SQIVND (reference sequence). Trimming removed 6 bases from V and 4 bases from J, with 15 bases in between. The CDR3 runs to 14 residues. In nucleotides, the CDR3 is TGTGCCAGTAGGTCTTTACAATTGGCCTATGGCTACACCTTC. This translates into CASRSLQLAYGYTF.

The chain couples TRBV7-9 to TRBJ2-7; D is possibly TRBD1 (5 bases). Trimming took 2 bases from V and 2 from J, leaving 7 bases between them. Germline values: CDR1 SEHNR, CDR2 FQNEAQ (reference sequence). CDR3 size: 13 residues. CDR3 nucleotides: TGTGCCAGCAGCTTAAGGGGAACCTACGAGCAGTACTTC. Amino acids: CASSLRGTYEQYF. Combining the CDR3 with reference TRBV7-9 and TRBJ2-7 gives the whole variable domain DTGVSQNPRHKITKRGQNVTFRCDPISEHNRLYWYRQTLGQGPEFLTYFQNEAQLEKSRLLSDRFSAERPKGSFSTLEIQRTEQGDSAMYLCASSLRGTYEQYFGPGTRLTVT.